This T cell receptor (beta chain) was sequenced during a study of yellow fever vaccine responses in identical twins. General study findings and limits: Reportedly, the T cell response mounted by twins to vaccine seemed partly convergent, partly personalized.

Germline-derived CDR1 and CDR2 are MNHEY and SVGEGT. The germline V and J ends were trimmed by 4 bases and 6 bases, with 10 bases remaining between them. The CDR3 covers 12 residues. With regard to this clonotype: What it recognizes is unknown.

TCRdb itself ran the RT-PCR reads through MiXCR, one entry per CDR3 protein. The sample shows thousands of distinct CDR3 sequences, just over 85% of them seen only once. The sequence derives from a woman aged 18-29 years who received the yellow fever vaccine. The source material was T cells from blood (PBMCs), unsorted or a sorted subset (not recorded which), sampled before or after yellow fever vaccination (not recorded which). The rearrangement uses TRBV6-2 or TRBV6-3 and TRBJ2-7, with no clear D. The CDR3 nucleotides are TGTGCCAGCAGTTCCTTCCCGGGCGAGCAGTACTTC. Amino acids: CASSSFPGEQYF.